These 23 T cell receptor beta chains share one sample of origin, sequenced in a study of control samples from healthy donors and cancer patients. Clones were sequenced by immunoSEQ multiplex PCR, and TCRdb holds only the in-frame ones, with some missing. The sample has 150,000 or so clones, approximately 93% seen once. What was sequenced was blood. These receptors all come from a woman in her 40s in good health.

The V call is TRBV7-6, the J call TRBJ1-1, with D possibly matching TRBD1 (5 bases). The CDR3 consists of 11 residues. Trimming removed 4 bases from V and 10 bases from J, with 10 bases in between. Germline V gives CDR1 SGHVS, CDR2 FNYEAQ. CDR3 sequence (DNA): TGTGCCAGCAGCTGGGGGAGTCTAGCTTTCTTT. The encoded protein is CASSWGSLAFF.

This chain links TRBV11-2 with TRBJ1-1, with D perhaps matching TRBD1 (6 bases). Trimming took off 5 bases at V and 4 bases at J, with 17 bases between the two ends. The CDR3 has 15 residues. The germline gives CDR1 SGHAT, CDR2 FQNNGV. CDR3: CASSLGGGPGTEAFF. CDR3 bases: TGTGCCAGCAGCCTCGGGGGGGGGCCGGGCACTGAAGCTTTCTTT.

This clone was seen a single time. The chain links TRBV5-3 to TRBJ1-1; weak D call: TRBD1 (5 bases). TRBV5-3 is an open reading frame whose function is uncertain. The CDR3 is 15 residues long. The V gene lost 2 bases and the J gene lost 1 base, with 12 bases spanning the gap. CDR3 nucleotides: TGTGCCAGAAGCTTAAAGGGGCAGCCGAACACTGAAGCTTTCTTT. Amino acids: CARSLKGQPNTEAFF.

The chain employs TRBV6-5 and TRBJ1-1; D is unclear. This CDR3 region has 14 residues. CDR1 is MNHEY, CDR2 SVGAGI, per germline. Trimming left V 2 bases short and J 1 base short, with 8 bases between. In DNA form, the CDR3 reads TGTGCCAGCAGTTACCGACGGAGGAACACTGAAGCTTTCTTT. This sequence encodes CASSYRRRNTEAFF.

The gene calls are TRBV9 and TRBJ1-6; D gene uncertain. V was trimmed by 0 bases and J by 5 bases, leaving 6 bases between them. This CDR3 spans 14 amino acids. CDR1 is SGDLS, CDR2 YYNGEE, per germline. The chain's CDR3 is CASSVGSNNSPLHF. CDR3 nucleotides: TGTGCCAGCAGCGTAGGCTCGAATAATTCACCCCTCCACTTT.

The CDR3, as DNA: TGTGCCAGTAGTATAACGGCGGACAATGAGCAGTTCTTC. Its protein is CASSITADNEQFF. This rearrangement joins TRBV19 to TRBJ2-1; D not resolved. The CDR3 contains 13 residues. CDR1 is LNHDA, CDR2 SQIVND, per germline (reference sequence). V dropped 2 bases and J dropped 5 bases, with 7 bases sitting between them.

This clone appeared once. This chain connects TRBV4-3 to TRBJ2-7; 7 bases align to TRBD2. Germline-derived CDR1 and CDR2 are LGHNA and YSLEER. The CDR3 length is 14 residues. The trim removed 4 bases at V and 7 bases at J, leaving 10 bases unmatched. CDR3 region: CASSLHKAGSEQYF. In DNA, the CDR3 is TGCGCCAGCAGCCTACACAAAGCGGGATCGGAGCAGTACTTC.

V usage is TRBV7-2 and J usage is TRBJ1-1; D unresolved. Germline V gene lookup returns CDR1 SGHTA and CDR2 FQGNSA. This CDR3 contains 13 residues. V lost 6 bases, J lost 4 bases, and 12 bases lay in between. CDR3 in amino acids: CASSSRSATEAFF. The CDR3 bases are TGTGCCAGCAGTAGTAGGTCGGCCACTGAAGCTTTCTTT.

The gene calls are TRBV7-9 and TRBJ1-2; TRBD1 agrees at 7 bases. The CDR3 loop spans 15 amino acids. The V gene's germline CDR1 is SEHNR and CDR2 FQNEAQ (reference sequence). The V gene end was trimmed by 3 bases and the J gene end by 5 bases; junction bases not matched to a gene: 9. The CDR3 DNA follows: TGTGCCAGCAGCTTGGCCGGGACAGAGATTTATGGCTACACCTTC. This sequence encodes CASSLAGTEIYGYTF.

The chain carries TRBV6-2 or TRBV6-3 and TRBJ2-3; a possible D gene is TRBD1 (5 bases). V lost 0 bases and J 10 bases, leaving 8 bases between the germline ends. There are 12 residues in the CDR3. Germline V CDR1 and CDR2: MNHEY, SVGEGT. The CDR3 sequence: CASSYSEGAQYF. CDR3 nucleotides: TGTGCCAGCAGTTACTCGGAAGGGGCGCAGTATTTT.

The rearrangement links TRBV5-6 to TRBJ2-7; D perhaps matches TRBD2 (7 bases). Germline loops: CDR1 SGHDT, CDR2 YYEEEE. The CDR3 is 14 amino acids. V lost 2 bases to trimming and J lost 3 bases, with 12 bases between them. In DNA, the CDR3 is TGTGCCAGCAGCTTTGGCGGGGGCCTCTACGAGCAGTACTTC. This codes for CASSFGGGLYEQYF.

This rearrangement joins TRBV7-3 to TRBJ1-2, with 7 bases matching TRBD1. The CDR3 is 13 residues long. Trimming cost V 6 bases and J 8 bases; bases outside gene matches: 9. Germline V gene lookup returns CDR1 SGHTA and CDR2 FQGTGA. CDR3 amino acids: CASSSGQATGYTF. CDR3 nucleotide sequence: TGTGCCAGCAGTTCCGGACAGGCAACAGGCTACACCTTC.

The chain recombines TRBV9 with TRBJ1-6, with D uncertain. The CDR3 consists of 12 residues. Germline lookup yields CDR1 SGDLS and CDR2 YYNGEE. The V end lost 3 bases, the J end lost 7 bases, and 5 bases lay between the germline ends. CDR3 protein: CASSAVNSPLHF. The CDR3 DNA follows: TGTGCCAGCAGCGCCGTCAATTCACCCCTCCACTTT. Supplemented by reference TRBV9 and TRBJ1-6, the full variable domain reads DSGVTQTPKHLITATGQRVTLRCSPRSGDLSVYWYQQSLDQGLQFLIQYYNGEERAKGNILERFSAQQFPDLHSELNLSSLELGDSALYFCASSAVNSPLHFGNGTRLTVT.

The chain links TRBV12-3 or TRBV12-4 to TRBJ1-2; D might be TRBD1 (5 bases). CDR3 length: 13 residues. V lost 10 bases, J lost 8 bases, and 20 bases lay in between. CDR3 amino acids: CATRQHGYEGYTF. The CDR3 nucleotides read TGTGCCACACGACAGCATGGCTATGAGGGCTACACCTTC.

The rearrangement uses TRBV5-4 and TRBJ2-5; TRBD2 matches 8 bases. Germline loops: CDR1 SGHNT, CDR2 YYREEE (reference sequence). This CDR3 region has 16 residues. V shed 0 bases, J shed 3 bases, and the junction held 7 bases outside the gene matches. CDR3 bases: TGTGCCAGCAGCTTGGAGGGACTAGGCATTAAAGAGACCCAGTACTTC. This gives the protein CASSLEGLGIKETQYF.

The CDR3 coding sequence is TGCGCCAGCAGCTTGGAGTCCTCTGGAAACACCATATATTTT. Translating gives CASSLESSGNTIYF. This rearrangement joins TRBV5-1 to TRBJ1-3; no reliable D call. Between the trimmed V and J ends, which lost 0 bases and 0 bases, there was a span of 4 bases. CDR1 and CDR2 (germline): SGHRS, YFSETQ. The CDR3 covers 14 residues. Together with reference TRBV5-1 and TRBJ1-3, the CDR3 gives the full variable domain: KAGVTQTPRYLIKTRGQQVTLSCSPISGHRSVSWYQQTPGQGLQFLFEYFSETQRNKGNFPGRFSGRQFSNSRSEMNVSTLELGDSALYLCASSLESSGNTIYFGEGSWLTVV.

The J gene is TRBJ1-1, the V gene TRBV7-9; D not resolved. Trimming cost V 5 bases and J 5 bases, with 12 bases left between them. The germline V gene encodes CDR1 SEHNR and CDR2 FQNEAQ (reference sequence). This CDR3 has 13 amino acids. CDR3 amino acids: CASSLQIGTEAFF. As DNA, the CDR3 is TGTGCCAGCAGCCTCCAAATCGGAACTGAAGCTTTCTTT.

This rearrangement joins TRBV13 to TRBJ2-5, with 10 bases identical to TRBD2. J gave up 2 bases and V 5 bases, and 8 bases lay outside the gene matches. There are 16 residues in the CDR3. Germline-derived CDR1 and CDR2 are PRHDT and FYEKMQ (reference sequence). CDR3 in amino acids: CASSTTSGALQETQYF. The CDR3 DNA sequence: TGTGCCAGCAGCACAACTAGCGGGGCTCTTCAAGAGACCCAGTACTTC. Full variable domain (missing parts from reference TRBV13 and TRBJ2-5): AAGVIQSPRHLIKEKRETATLKCYPIPRHDTVYWYQQGPGQDPQFLISFYEKMQSDKGSIPDRFSAQQFSDYHSELNMSSLELGDSALYFCASSTTSGALQETQYFGPGTRLLVL.

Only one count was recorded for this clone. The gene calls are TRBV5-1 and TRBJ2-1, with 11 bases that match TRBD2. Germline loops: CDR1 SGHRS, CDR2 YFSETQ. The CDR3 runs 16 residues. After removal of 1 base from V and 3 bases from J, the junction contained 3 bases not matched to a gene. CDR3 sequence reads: CASSLMGLADYNEQFF. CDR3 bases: TGCGCCAGCAGCTTGATGGGACTAGCGGACTACAATGAGCAGTTCTTC.

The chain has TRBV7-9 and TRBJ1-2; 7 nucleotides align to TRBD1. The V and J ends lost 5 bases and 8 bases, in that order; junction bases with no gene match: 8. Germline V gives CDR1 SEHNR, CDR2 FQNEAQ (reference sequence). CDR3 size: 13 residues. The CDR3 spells CASSPRQGSGYTF. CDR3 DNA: TGTGCCAGCAGCCCTAGACAGGGTAGCGGCTACACCTTC.

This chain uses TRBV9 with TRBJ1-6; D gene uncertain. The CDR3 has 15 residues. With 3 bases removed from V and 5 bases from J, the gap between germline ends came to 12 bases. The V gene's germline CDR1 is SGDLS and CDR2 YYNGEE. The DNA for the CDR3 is TGTGCCAGCAGCGCGACCGACGGAAATAATTCACCCCTCCACTTT. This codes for CASSATDGNNSPLHF.

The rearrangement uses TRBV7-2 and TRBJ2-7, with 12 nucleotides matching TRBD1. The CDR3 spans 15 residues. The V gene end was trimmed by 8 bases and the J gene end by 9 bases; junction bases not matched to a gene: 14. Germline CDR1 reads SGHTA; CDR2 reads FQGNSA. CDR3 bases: TGTGCCAGCGGACTAGCCGGGACAGGGGGCATCGGGCAGTACTTC. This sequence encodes CASGLAGTGGIGQYF.

The CDR3 spells CASSYEYGEQYF. CDR3 coding DNA: TGTGCCAGCAGTTACGAATACGGCGAGCAGTACTTC. The rearrangement links TRBV6-6 to TRBJ2-7; D unclear. The V end lost 2 bases, the J end lost 6 bases, and 8 bases lay between the germline ends. CDR1 is MNHNY and CDR2 is SVGAGI in the germline V gene (reference sequence). The CDR3 extends over 12 amino acids.